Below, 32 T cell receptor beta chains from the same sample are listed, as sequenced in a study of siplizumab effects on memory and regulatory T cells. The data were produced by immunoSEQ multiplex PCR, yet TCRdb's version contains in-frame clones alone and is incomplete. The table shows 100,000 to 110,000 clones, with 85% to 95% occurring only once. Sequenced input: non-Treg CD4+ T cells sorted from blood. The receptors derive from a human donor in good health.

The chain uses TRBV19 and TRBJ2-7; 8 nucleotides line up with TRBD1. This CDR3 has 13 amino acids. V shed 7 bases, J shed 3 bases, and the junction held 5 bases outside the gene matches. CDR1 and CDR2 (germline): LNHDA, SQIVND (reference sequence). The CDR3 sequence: CASTGQGRYEQYF. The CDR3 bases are TGTGCCAGTACTGGACAGGGACGCTACGAGCAGTACTTC.

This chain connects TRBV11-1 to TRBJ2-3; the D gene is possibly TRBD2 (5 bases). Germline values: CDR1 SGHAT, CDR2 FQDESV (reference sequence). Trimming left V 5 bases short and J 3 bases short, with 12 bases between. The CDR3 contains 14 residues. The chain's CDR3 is CASSKRRGTDTQYF. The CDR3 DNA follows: TGTGCCAGCAGCAAGCGGCGAGGAACAGATACGCAGTATTTT. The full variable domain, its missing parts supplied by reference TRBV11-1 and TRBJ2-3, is EAEVAQSPRYKITEKSQAVAFWCDPISGHATLYWYRQILGQGPELLVQFQDESVVDDSQLPKDRFSAERLKGVDSTLKIQPAELGDSAMYLCASSKRRGTDTQYFGPGTRLTVL.

CDR3 residues: CASSERRDRVMMATNEKLFF. DNA of the CDR3: TGTGCCAGCAGTGAAAGACGAGACAGGGTAATGATGGCAACTAATGAAAAACTGTTTTTT. The chain joins TRBV6-1 to TRBJ1-4; 7 nucleotides agree with TRBD1. The junction had 15 bases not matched to a gene; V was cut back by 2 bases and J by 0 bases. This CDR3 region has 20 residues. Germline assignment: CDR1 MNHNS and CDR2 SASEGT.

The CDR3 is CASGVLEGQPQHF. The CDR3 DNA reads as TGTGCCAGCGGAGTCCTGGAGGGTCAGCCCCAGCATTTT. The chain uses TRBV2 and TRBJ1-5; D unclear. The V and J ends lost 8 bases and 6 bases respectively, with 14 bases between them. The CDR3 length is 13 residues. The germline V gene encodes CDR1 SNHLY and CDR2 FYNNEI.

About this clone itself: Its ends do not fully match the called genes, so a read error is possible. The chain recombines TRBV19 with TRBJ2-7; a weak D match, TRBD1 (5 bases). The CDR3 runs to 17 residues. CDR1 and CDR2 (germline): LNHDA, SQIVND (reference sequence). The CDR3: CASTQGGYRQTFYDQYF. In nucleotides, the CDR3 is TGTGCCAGTACCCAGGGCGGATATCGGCAGACCTTCTACGATCAGTACTTC. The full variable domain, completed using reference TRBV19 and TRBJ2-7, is DGGITQSPKYLFRKEGQNVTLSCEQNLNHDAMYWYRQDPGQGLRLIYYSQIVNDFQKGDIAEGYSVSREKKESFPLTVTSAQKNPTAFYLCASTQGGYRQTFYDQYFGPGTRLTVT.

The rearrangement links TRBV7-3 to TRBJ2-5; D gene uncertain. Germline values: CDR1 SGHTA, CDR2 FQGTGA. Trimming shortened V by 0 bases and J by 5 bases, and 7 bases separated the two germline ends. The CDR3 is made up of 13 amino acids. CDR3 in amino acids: CASSLTIRETQYF. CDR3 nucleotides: TGTGCCAGCAGCTTAACGATCCGGGAGACCCAGTACTTC.

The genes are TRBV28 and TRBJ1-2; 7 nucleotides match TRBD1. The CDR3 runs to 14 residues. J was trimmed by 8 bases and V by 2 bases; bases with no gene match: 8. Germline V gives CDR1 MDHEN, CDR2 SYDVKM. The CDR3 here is CASSLRGRTIGYTF. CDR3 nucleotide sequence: TGTGCCAGCAGTTTAAGGGGGCGGACAATAGGCTACACCTTC.

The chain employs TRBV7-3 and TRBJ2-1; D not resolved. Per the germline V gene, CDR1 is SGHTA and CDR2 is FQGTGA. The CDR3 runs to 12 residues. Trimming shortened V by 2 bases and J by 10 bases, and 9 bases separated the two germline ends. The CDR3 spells CASSLVGQEQFF. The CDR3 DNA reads TGTGCCAGCAGCTTAGTTGGTCAGGAGCAGTTCTTC.

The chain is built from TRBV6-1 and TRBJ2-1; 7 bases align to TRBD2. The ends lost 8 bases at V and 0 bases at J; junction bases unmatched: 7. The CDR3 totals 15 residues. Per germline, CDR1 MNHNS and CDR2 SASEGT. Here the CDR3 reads CASGGDVFSYNEQFF. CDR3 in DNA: TGTGCCAGCGGGGGGGACGTATTCTCCTACAATGAGCAGTTCTTC.

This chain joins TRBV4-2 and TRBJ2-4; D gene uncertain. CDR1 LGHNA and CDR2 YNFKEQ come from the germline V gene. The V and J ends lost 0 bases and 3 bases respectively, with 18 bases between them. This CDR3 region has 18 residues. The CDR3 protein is CASSQDLYRVGGKNIQYF. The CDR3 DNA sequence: TGTGCCAGCAGCCAAGATTTGTACCGGGTCGGCGGCAAAAACATTCAGTACTTC.

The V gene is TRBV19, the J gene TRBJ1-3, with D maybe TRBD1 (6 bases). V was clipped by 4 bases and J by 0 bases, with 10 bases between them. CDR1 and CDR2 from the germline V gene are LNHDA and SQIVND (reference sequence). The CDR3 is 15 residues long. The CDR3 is CASSTGTYSGNTIYF. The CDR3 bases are TGTGCCAGTAGTACAGGGACATACTCTGGAAACACCATATATTTT.

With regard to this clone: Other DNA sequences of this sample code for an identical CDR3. The DNA of the CDR3 is TGTGCCAGCAGCGACAGGGGAAGGGAAAAACTGTTTTTT. It translates to CASSDRGREKLFF. V is TRBV6-1 and J is TRBJ1-4; TRBD1 aligns across 8 bases. In germline, CDR1 is MNHNS, CDR2 SASEGT. The CDR3 sequence is 13 residues long. Trimming removed 6 bases from V and 8 bases from J; junction bases left unmatched: 5.

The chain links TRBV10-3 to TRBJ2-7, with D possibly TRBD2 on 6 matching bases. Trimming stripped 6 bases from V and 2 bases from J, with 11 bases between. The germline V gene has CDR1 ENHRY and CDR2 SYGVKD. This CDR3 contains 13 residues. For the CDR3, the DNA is TGTGCCATCAGGGCTAGCGCGACCTACGAGCAGTACTTC. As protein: CAIRASATYEQYF.

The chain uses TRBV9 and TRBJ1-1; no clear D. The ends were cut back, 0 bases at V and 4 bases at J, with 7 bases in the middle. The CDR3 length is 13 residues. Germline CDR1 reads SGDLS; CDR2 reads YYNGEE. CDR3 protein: CASSVAGATEAFF. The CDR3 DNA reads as TGTGCCAGCAGCGTAGCTGGTGCCACTGAAGCTTTCTTT.

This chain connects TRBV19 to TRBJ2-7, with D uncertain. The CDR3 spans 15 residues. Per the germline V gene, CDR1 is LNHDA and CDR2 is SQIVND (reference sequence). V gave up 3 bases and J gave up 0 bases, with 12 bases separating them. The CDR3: CASSIQWDSSYEQYF. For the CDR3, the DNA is TGTGCCAGTAGTATTCAATGGGATAGCTCCTACGAGCAGTACTTC. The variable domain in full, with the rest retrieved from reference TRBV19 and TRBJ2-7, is DGGITQSPKYLFRKEGQNVTLSCEQNLNHDAMYWYRQDPGQGLRLIYYSQIVNDFQKGDIAEGYSVSREKKESFPLTVTSAQKNPTAFYLCASSIQWDSSYEQYFGPGTRLTVT.

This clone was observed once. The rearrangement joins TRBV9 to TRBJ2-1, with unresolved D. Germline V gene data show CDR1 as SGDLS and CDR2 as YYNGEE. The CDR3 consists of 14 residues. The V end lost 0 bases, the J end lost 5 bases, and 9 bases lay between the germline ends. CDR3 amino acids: CASSVEPIHNEQFF. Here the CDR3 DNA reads TGTGCCAGCAGCGTAGAGCCCATACACAATGAGCAGTTCTTC.

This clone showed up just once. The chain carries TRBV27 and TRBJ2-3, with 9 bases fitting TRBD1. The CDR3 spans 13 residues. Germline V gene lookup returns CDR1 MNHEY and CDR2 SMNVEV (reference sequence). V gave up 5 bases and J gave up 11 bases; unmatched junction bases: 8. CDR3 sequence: CASSPIPGQGQYF. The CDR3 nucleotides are TGTGCCAGCAGTCCTATCCCGGGACAGGGGCAGTATTTT.

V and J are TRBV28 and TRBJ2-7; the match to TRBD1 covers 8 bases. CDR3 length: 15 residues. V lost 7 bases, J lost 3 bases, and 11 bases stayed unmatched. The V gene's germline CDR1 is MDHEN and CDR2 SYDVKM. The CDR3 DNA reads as TGTGCCAGCACTCCTAGGACAGGGATCTTCTACGAGCAGTACTTC. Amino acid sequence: CASTPRTGIFYEQYF.

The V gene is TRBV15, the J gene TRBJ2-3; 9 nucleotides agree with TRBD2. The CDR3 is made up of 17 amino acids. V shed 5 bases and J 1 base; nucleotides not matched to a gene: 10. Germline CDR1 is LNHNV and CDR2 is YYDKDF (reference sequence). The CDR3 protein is CATSGTGTSRRTDTQYF. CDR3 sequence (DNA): TGTGCCACCAGCGGAACCGGGACTAGCAGACGCACAGATACGCAGTATTTT.

For the CDR3, the DNA is TGCGCCAGCAGCCAAGATTATGAAGGGTTAGGCGCAGATACGCAGTATTTT. Translated, it gives CASSQDYEGLGADTQYF. The V gene is TRBV4-1, the J gene TRBJ2-3; D uncertain. The CDR3 sequence is 17 residues long. Trimming cost V 0 bases and J 4 bases, with 17 bases left between them. Germline V CDR1 and CDR2: MGHRA, YSYEKL.

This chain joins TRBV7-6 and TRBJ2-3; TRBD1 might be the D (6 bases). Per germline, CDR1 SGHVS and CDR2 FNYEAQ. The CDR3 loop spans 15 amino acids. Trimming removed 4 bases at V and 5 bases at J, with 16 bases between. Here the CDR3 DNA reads TGTGCCAGCAGCTCTGTACAGGGTCCTGGAGATACGCAGTATTTT. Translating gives CASSSVQGPGDTQYF.

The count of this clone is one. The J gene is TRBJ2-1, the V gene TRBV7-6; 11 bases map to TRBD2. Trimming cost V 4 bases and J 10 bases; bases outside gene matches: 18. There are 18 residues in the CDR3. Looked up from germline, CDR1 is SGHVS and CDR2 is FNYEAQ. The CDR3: CASSSQLNSGRALSEQFF. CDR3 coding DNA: TGTGCCAGCAGCTCCCAACTAAATAGCGGGAGGGCCCTGAGCGAGCAGTTCTTC.

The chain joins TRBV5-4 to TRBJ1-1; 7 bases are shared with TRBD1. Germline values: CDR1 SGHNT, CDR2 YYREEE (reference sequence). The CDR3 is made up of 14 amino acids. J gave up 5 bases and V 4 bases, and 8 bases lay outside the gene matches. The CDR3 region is CASSGPGTETEAFF. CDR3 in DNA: TGTGCCAGCAGCGGGCCCGGGACAGAAACTGAAGCTTTCTTT. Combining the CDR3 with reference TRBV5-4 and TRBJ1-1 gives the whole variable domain ETGVTQSPTHLIKTRGQQVTLRCSSQSGHNTVSWYQQALGQGPQFIFQYYREEENGRGNFPPRFSGLQFPNYSSELNVNALELDDSALYLCASSGPGTETEAFFGQGTRLTVV.

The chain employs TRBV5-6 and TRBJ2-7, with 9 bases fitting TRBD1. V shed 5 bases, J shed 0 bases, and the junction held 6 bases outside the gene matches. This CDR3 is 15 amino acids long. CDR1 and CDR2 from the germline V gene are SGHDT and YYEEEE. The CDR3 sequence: CASSSGTGTSYEQYF. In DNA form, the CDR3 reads TGTGCCAGCAGTTCCGGGACAGGGACCTCCTACGAGCAGTACTTC.

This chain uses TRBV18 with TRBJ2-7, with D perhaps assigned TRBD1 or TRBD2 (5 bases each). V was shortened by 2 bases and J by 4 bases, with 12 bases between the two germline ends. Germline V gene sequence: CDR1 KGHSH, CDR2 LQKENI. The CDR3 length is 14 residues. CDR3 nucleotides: TGTGCCAGCTCACCAGGACACCGAGGGTACGAGCAGTACTTC. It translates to CASSPGHRGYEQYF.

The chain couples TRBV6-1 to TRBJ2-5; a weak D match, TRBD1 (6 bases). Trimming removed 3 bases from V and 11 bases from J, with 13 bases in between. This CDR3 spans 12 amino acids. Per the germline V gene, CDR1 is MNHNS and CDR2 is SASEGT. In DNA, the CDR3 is TGTGCCAGCAGTGATGGGACATCCGCGCAGTACTTC. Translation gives CASSDGTSAQYF.

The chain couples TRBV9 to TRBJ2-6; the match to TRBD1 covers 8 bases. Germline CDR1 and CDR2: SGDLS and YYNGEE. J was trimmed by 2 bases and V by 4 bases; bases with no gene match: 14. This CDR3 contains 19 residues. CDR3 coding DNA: TGTGCCAGCAGCCCGAGTCGGGACAGGAGTCACCCTGGGGCCAACGTCCTGACTTTC. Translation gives CASSPSRDRSHPGANVLTF.

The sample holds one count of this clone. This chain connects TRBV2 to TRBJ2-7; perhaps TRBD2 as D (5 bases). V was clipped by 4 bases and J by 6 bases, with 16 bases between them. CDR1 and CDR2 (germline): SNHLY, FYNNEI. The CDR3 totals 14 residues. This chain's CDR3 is CASSGARVISEQYF. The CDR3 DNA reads TGTGCCAGCAGTGGGGCGAGGGTAATAAGCGAGCAGTACTTC.

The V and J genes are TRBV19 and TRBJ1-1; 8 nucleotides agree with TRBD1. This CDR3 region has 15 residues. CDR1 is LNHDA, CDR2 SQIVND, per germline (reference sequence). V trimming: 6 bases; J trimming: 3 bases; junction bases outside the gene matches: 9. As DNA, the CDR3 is TGTGCCAGTAGCCCGGACAGGGTGGGATACACTGAAGCTTTCTTT. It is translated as CASSPDRVGYTEAFF.

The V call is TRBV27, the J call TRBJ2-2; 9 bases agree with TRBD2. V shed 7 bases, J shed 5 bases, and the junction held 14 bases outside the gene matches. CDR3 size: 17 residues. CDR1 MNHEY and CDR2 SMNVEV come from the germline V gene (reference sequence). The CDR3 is CASIPFRPSGTTGELFF. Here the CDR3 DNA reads TGTGCCAGCATTCCCTTTCGGCCTAGCGGGACAACCGGGGAGCTGTTTTTT.

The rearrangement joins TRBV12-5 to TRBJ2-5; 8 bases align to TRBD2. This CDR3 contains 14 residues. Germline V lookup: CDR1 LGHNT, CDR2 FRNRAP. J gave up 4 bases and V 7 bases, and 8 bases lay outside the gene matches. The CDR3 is CASAGGGGGETQYF. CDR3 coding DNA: TGTGCTAGTGCCGGGGGGGGAGGAGGAGAGACCCAGTACTTC.

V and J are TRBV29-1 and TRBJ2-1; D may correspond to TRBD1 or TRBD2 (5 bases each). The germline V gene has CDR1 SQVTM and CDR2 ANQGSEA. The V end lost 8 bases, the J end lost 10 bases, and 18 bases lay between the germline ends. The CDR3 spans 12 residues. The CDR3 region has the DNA TGCAGCTTAGGGACCCCCTTGGGGGAGCAGTTCTTC. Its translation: CSLGTPLGEQFF.